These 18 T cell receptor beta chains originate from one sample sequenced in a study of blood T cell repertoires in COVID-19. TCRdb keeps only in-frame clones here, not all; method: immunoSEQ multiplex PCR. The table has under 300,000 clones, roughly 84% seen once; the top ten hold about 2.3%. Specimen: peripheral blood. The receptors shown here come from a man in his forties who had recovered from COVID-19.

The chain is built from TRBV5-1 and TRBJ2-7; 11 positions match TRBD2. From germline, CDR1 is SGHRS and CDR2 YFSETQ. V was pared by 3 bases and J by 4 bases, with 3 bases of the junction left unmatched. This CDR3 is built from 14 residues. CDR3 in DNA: TGCGCCAGCAGCTCGACTAGCGGGGCGTACGAGCAGTACTTC. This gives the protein CASSSTSGAYEQYF.

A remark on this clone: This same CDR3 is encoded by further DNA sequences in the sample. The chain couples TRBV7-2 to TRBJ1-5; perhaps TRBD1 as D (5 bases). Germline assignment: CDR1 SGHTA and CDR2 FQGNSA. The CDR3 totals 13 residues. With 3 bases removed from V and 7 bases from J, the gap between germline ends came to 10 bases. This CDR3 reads CASSFREGQPQHF. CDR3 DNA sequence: TGTGCCAGCAGCTTCAGGGAGGGACAGCCCCAGCATTTT.

The CDR3 loop reads CATSRDRSSEKLFF. The CDR3 region has the DNA TGTGCCACCAGCAGAGACAGGTCCTCCGAAAAACTGTTTTTT. V usage is TRBV15 and J usage is TRBJ1-4, with D unclear. The CDR3 contains 14 residues. The V end lost 0 bases, the J end lost 8 bases, and 10 bases lay between the germline ends. Germline CDR1 and CDR2: LNHNV and YYDKDF (reference sequence). Full variable domain (rest looked up from reference TRBV15 and TRBJ1-4): DAMVIQNPRYQVTQFGKPVTLSCSQTLNHNVMYWYQQKSSQAPKLLFHYYDKDFNNEADTPDNFQSRRPNTSFCFLDIRSPGLGDTAMYLCATSRDRSSEKLFFGSGTQLSVL.

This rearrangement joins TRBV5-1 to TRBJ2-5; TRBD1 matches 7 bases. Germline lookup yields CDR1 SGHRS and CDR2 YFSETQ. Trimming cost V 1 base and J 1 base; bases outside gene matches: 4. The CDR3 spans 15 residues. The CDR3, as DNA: TGCGCCAGCAGCTTGATGGGACAGCCCCAAGAGACCCAGTACTTC. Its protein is CASSLMGQPQETQYF.

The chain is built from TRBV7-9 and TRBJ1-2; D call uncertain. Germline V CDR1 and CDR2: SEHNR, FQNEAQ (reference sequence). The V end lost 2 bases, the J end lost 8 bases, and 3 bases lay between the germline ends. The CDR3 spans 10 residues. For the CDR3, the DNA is TGTGCCAGCAGCTTAAGCGGCTACACCTTC. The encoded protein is CASSLSGYTF.

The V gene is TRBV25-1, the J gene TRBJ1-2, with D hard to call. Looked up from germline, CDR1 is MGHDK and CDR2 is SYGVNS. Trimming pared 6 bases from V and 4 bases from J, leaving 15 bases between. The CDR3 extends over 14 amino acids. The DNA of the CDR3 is TGTGCCAGCAGCGCGCGGCAGCTTGGCTATGGCTACACCTTC. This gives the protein CASSARQLGYGYTF.

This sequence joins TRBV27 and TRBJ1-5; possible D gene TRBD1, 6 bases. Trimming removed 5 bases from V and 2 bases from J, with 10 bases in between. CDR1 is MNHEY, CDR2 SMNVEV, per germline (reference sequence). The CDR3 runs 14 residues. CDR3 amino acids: CASSKSGGNQPQHF. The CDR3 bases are TGTGCCAGCAGTAAATCAGGGGGCAATCAGCCCCAGCATTTT.

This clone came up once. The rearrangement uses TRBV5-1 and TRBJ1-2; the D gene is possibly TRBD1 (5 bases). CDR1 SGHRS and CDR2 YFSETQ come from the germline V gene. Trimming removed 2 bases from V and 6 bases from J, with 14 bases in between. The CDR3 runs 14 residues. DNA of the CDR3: TGCGCCAGCAGCTTCTTTGGGGCGGCGAATGGCTACACCTTC. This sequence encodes CASSFFGAANGYTF.

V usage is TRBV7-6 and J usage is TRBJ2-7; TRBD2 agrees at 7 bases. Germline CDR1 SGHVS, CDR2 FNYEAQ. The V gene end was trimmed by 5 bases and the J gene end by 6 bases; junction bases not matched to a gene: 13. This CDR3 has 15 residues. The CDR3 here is CASSPRAAGALEQYF. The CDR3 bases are TGTGCCAGCAGCCCAAGGGCGGCGGGAGCTCTCGAGCAGTACTTC.

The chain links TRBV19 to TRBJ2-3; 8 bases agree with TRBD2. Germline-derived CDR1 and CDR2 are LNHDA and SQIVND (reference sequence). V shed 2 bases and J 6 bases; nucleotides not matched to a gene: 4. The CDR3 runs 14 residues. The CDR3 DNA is TGTGCCAGTAGTATACGGGGACTAGGGGATACGCAGTATTTT. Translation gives CASSIRGLGDTQYF.

CDR3 amino acids: CAIRTGTDYEQYF. CDR3 in DNA: TGTGCCATCAGAACCGGGACAGACTACGAGCAGTACTTC. The rearrangement links TRBV10-3 to TRBJ2-7; 7 bases match TRBD1. This CDR3 spans 13 amino acids. The ends lost 6 bases at V and 3 bases at J; junction bases unmatched: 5. Per the germline V gene, CDR1 is ENHRY and CDR2 is SYGVKD.

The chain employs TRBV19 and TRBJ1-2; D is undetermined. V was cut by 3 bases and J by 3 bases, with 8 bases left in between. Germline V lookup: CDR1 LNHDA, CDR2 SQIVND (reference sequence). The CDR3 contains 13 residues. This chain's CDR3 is CASSMWEDYGYTF. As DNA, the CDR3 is TGTGCCAGTAGTATGTGGGAGGACTATGGCTACACCTTC.

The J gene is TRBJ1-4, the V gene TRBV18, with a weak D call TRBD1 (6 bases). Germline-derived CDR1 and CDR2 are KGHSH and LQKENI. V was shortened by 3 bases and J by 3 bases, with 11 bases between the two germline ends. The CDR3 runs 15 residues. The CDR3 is CASSPSQGSNEKLFF. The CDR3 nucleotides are TGTGCCAGCTCACCCTCCCAGGGGTCTAATGAAAAACTGTTTTTT.

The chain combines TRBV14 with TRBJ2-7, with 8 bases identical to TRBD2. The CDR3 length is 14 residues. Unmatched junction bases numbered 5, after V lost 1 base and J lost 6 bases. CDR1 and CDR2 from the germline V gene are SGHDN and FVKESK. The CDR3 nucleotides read TGTGCCAGCAGCCAAGTTACCCTAGCGGGCGAGCAGTACTTC. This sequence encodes CASSQVTLAGEQYF.

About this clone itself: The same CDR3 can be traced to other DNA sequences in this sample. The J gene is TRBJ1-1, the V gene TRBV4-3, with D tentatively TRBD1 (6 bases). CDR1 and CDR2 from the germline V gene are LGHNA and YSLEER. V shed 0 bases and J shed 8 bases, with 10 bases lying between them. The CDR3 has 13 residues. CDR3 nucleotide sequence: TGCGCCAGCAGCCAAGATAGCAGGGGAGAAGCTTTCTTT. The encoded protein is CASSQDSRGEAFF.

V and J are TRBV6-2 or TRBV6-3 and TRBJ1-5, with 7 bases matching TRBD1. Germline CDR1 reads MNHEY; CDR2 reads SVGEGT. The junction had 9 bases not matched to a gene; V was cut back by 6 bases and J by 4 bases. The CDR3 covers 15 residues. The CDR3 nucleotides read TGTGCCAGCAGCCAGACAGGGTGGGGAAATCAGCCCCAGCATTTT. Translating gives CASSQTGWGNQPQHF.

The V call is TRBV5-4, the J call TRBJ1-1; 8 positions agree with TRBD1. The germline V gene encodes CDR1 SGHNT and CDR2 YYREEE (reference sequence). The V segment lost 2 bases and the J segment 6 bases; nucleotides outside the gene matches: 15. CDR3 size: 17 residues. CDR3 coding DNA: TGTGCCAGCAGCTTTGTTACTGGGACAGGTAAAGCTCCTGAAGCTTTCTTT. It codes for CASSFVTGTGKAPEAFF.

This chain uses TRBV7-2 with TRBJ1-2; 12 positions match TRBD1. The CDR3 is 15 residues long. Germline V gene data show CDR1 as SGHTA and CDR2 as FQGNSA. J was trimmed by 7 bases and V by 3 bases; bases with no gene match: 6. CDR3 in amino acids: CASSFAGQGAGGYTF. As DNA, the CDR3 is TGTGCCAGCAGCTTCGCGGGACAGGGGGCCGGTGGCTACACCTTC. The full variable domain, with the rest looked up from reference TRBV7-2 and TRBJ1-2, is GAGVSQSPSNKVTEKGKDVELRCDPISGHTALYWYRQSLGQGLEFLIYFQGNSAPDKSGLPSDRFSAERTGGSVSTLTIQRTQQEDSAVYLCASSFAGQGAGGYTFGSGTRLTVV.